Listed here are 18 T cell receptor beta chains from one sample, sequenced in a study of blood T cell repertoires in COVID-19. Generated by immunoSEQ multiplex PCR, the TCRdb table keeps only in-frame clones and is missing some. The sample has roughly 250,000 clones, approximately 86% seen once. The sequenced material came from PBMCs or T cells enriched from blood (not recorded which). The origin of the receptors is a woman aged 45-65 years who had recovered from COVID-19.

In its sample, this clone was seen a few times. This chain connects TRBV24-1 to TRBJ1-1; D not certain. This CDR3 has 11 residues. CDR1 is KGHDR, CDR2 SFDVKD, per germline. The V gene lost 6 bases and the J gene lost 7 bases, with 8 bases spanning the gap. Here the CDR3 reads CATSFGGEAFF. CDR3 DNA: TGTGCCACCAGTTTCGGTGGTGAAGCTTTCTTT.

The chain has TRBV5-1 and TRBJ1-5; D is unresolved. From germline, CDR1 is SGHRS and CDR2 YFSETQ. V was cut by 7 bases and J by 5 bases, with 16 bases left in between. The CDR3 is 14 amino acids. CDR3 sequence (DNA): TGCGCCAGCGAGGGAAGGGAACCACATCAGCCCCAGCATTTT. This sequence encodes CASEGREPHQPQHF.

The CDR3, as DNA: TGTGCCAGCAGTTACGGGATGTACAATGAGCAGTTCTTC. Translating gives CASSYGMYNEQFF. The chain links TRBV27 to TRBJ2-1, with D tentatively TRBD2 (5 bases). Germline V gene sequence: CDR1 MNHEY, CDR2 SMNVEV (reference sequence). The CDR3 has 13 amino acids. Deletions cut 4 bases from V and 4 bases from J, with 8 bases between.

The chain recombines TRBV28 with TRBJ1-2; D is ambiguous. V lost 6 bases and J 4 bases, leaving 15 bases between the germline ends. Germline V lookup: CDR1 MDHEN, CDR2 SYDVKM. The CDR3 spans 14 residues. This CDR3 reads CASSLPRVVYGYTF. CDR3 nucleotide sequence: TGTGCCAGCAGCCTCCCCCGGGTGGTCTATGGCTACACCTTC.

The rearrangement joins TRBV5-1 to TRBJ1-1; D is undetermined. Germline V gene lookup returns CDR1 SGHRS and CDR2 YFSETQ. The CDR3 loop spans 14 amino acids. The V end lost 3 bases, the J end lost 5 bases, and 14 bases lay between the germline ends. The CDR3 DNA sequence: TGCGCCAGCAGCTCGATCCCATCGGGTACTGAAGCTTTCTTT. Translation gives CASSSIPSGTEAFF.

The chain combines TRBV28 with TRBJ2-7; 14 nucleotides match TRBD2. V lost 5 bases and J lost 4; bases outside the gene matches: 7. Germline V lookup: CDR1 MDHEN, CDR2 SYDVKM. The CDR3 consists of 16 residues. The CDR3 sequence: CASSAPGTSGSYEQYF. The DNA for the CDR3 is TGTGCCAGCAGTGCCCCCGGGACTAGCGGGAGTTACGAGCAGTACTTC.

This chain joins TRBV5-4 and TRBJ1-6; 8 bases line up with TRBD1. The junction had 11 bases not matched to a gene; V was cut back by 4 bases and J by 11 bases. Germline-derived CDR1 and CDR2 are SGHNT and YYREEE (reference sequence). CDR3 length: 15 amino acids. CDR3 bases: TGTGCCAGCAGCATAAGTCAGGGGGCAATGACACCCCTCCACTTT. This encodes CASSISQGAMTPLHF.

The V gene is TRBV2, the J gene TRBJ2-5; D is possibly TRBD1 (6 bases). The CDR3 runs to 14 residues. V dropped 6 bases and J dropped 5 bases, with 16 bases sitting between them. Germline-derived CDR1 and CDR2 are SNHLY and FYNNEI. CDR3 region: CASSDSRGWETQYF. The CDR3 DNA reads TGTGCCAGCAGCGACTCTAGGGGGTGGGAGACCCAGTACTTC.

This chain uses TRBV11-2 with TRBJ2-7; TRBD1 might be the D (6 bases). Trimming shortened V by 5 bases and J by 4 bases, and 21 bases separated the two germline ends. From germline, CDR1 is SGHAT and CDR2 FQNNGV. CDR3 length equals 16 residues. As DNA, the CDR3 is TGTGCCAGCAGCCTCACAGGACAGAGAGGCCCTTACGAGCAGTACTTC. Its protein is CASSLTGQRGPYEQYF.

The gene calls are TRBV20-1 and TRBJ2-1, with 7 bases aligning to TRBD2. Trimming at V came to 3 bases and at J to 5 bases, leaving 4 bases not matched to a gene. CDR1 is DFQATT, CDR2 SNEGSKA, per germline (reference sequence). CDR3 size: 13 residues. The CDR3 reads CSASSSGDNEQFF. CDR3 in DNA: TGCAGTGCTAGTTCTAGCGGCGACAATGAGCAGTTCTTC.

The V call is TRBV28, the J call TRBJ1-4; D is unresolved. The CDR3 runs to 16 residues. Per germline, CDR1 MDHEN and CDR2 SYDVKM. V dropped 8 bases and J dropped 7 bases, with 23 bases sitting between them. CDR3 sequence reads: CASLPSPRDRPEKLFF. CDR3 nucleotides: TGTGCCAGCCTTCCCAGCCCCCGGGATAGACCTGAAAAACTGTTTTTT.

Only one count was recorded for this clone. The chain has TRBV7-3 and TRBJ2-1, with 10 bases identical to TRBD2. V dropped 5 bases and J dropped 8; count of bases not matched to a gene: 9. CDR3 length: 15 residues. Germline V gives CDR1 SGHTA, CDR2 FQGTGA. In DNA form, the CDR3 reads TGTGCCAGCAGCCCCCCAGCGGGAGGGCCCCATGAGCAGTTCTTC. Protein: CASSPPAGGPHEQFF.

This clone was seen a single time. This chain connects TRBV30 to TRBJ2-1, with 9 positions matching TRBD2. The V and J ends lost 5 bases and 5 bases, in that order; junction bases with no gene match: 10. The CDR3 sequence is 15 residues long. CDR1 is GTSNPN and CDR2 is SVGIG in the germline V gene (reference sequence). Here the CDR3 DNA reads TGTGCCTGGCTAAAGGGGACTAGCTATGACAATGAGCAGTTCTTC. Its translation: CAWLKGTSYDNEQFF.

The chain carries TRBV19 and TRBJ2-1; 7 bases align to TRBD2. CDR3 length: 16 amino acids. Germline V gene sequence: CDR1 LNHDA, CDR2 SQIVND (reference sequence). Losses at the gene ends were 5 bases for V and 5 bases for J; bases not matched to a gene: 12. The CDR3 is CASSAWGGRSHNEQFF. The CDR3 bases are TGTGCCAGTAGTGCCTGGGGCGGGAGATCCCACAATGAGCAGTTCTTC. Filled out from reference TRBV19 and TRBJ2-1, the complete variable domain reads DGGITQSPKYLFRKEGQNVTLSCEQNLNHDAMYWYRQDPGQGLRLIYYSQIVNDFQKGDIAEGYSVSREKKESFPLTVTSAQKNPTAFYLCASSAWGGRSHNEQFFGPGTRLTVL.

This chain links TRBV20-1 with TRBJ2-5; 10 bases line up with TRBD1. Germline V gene lookup returns CDR1 DFQATT and CDR2 SNEGSKA (reference sequence). The V and J ends lost 3 bases and 5 bases, in that order; junction bases with no gene match: 12. This CDR3 is 16 amino acids long. The CDR3 DNA is TGCAGTGCTAGTGTGCGGGACAGGGGAGTACGGGAGACCCAGTACTTC. It is translated as CSASVRDRGVRETQYF.

This clone showed up many times. This sequence joins TRBV15 and TRBJ2-1, with 7 nucleotides matching TRBD1. This CDR3 has 14 residues. The germline V gene has CDR1 LNHNV and CDR2 YYDKDF (reference sequence). Losses at the gene ends were 6 bases for V and 3 bases for J; bases not matched to a gene: 5. The CDR3 DNA sequence: TGTGCCACCAGTACCGGGACAGACTACAATGAGCAGTTCTTC. It encodes CATSTGTDYNEQFF.

The chain is built from TRBV29-1 and TRBJ1-1, with D perhaps matching TRBD1 (6 bases). Germline CDR1 and CDR2: SQVTM and ANQGSEA. The length of the CDR3 is 12 residues. V was clipped by 7 bases and J by 4 bases, with 13 bases between them. Written as DNA, the CDR3 is TGCAGCGCGCCCCAGGGGAGCACTGAAGCTTTCTTT. Translated, it gives CSAPQGSTEAFF.

The rearrangement links TRBV9 to TRBJ1-1, with D hard to call. Germline CDR1 and CDR2: SGDLS and YYNGEE. The CDR3 extends over 15 amino acids. Trimming removed 0 bases at V and 3 bases at J, with 12 bases between. CDR3 DNA: TGTGCCAGCAGCGTAGATTCGGGGTGGGACACTGAAGCTTTCTTT. This gives the protein CASSVDSGWDTEAFF. Full variable domain (remainder filled in from reference TRBV9 and TRBJ1-1): DSGVTQTPKHLITATGQRVTLRCSPRSGDLSVYWYQQSLDQGLQFLIQYYNGEERAKGNILERFSAQQFPDLHSELNLSSLELGDSALYFCASSVDSGWDTEAFFGQGTRLTVV.